These 20 T cell receptor beta chains were sequenced from one sample in a study of cytomegalovirus exposure and HLA in healthy donors. Measured with immunoSEQ multiplex PCR; TCRdb has only the in-frame clones, and not every one. Of some 45,000 clones listed, approximately 90% are singletons. Sample: PBMCs. The receptors here all came from a man aged 18 to 30 in good health and CMV-seronegative.

The chain uses TRBV6-6 and TRBJ1-2; 9 bases line up with TRBD1. Germline V gene data show CDR1 as MNHNY and CDR2 as SVGAGI (reference sequence). V was pared by 6 bases and J by 6 bases, with 5 bases of the junction left unmatched. The CDR3 loop spans 13 amino acids. In DNA, the CDR3 is TGTGCCAGCAGCAGGACAGGGGTAGATGGCTACACCTTC. Amino acids: CASSRTGVDGYTF.

V and J are TRBV5-6 and TRBJ1-6, with 8 bases that match TRBD1. V trimming: 0 bases; J trimming: 8 bases; junction bases outside the gene matches: 4. CDR3 length: 15 residues. The germline V gene encodes CDR1 SGHDT and CDR2 YYEEEE. This CDR3 reads CASSLGTGNYSPLHF. CDR3 coding DNA: TGTGCCAGCAGCTTGGGGACAGGGAATTATTCACCCCTCCACTTT.

The rearrangement uses TRBV4-3 and TRBJ1-2; no firm D call. The V end was cut by 6 bases, the J end by 4 bases, with 18 bases between. This CDR3 contains 15 residues. Germline V gene data show CDR1 as LGHNA and CDR2 as YSLEER. CDR3 bases: TGCGCCAGCAGAAAATCACGGGAGGGCCTCTATGGCTACACCTTC. Protein: CASRKSREGLYGYTF.

The table lists this clone with a count of one. J is TRBJ2-2 and V is TRBV5-6; the match to TRBD2 covers 11 bases. V was pared by 8 bases and J by 6 bases, with 6 bases of the junction left unmatched. CDR3 length: 14 residues. Germline V lookup: CDR1 SGHDT, CDR2 YYEEEE. The CDR3 loop is CASQLAGASGELFF. The CDR3 bases are TGTGCCAGTCAACTAGCGGGAGCGTCCGGGGAGCTGTTTTTT.

The genes are TRBV10-3 and TRBJ2-7; TRBD2 agrees at 9 bases. The CDR3 consists of 15 residues. Trimming took 0 bases from V and 2 from J; bases not matched to a gene: 2. The germline V gene has CDR1 ENHRY and CDR2 SYGVKD. The CDR3 DNA follows: TGTGCCATCAGTGAGTCGGCTAGCGGGGCCTACGAGCAGTACTTC. Protein sequence: CAISESASGAYEQYF.

This chain joins TRBV7-9 and TRBJ2-1; D not certain. Looked up from germline, CDR1 is SEHNR and CDR2 is FQNEAQ (reference sequence). The V end was cut by 5 bases, the J end by 8 bases, with 10 bases between. This CDR3 has 12 amino acids. The CDR3 coding sequence is TGTGCCAGCAGCCCCCTCCCCTATGAGCAGTTCTTC. Its translation: CASSPLPYEQFF. The whole variable domain, filled in from reference TRBV7-9 and TRBJ2-1, reads DTGVSQNPRHKITKRGQNVTFRCDPISEHNRLYWYRQTLGQGPEFLTYFQNEAQLEKSRLLSDRFSAERPKGSFSTLEIQRTEQGDSAMYLCASSPLPYEQFFGPGTRLTVL.

This chain links TRBV5-6 with TRBJ1-5, with D maybe TRBD1 (6 bases). The CDR3 is made up of 14 amino acids. V was pared by 3 bases and J by 3 bases, with 10 bases between. Germline V lookup: CDR1 SGHDT, CDR2 YYEEEE. The DNA of the CDR3 is TGTGCCAGCAGCTCGGACAGACTCAATCAGCCCCAGCATTTT. Translated: CASSSDRLNQPQHF.

In its sample, this clone was seen a few times. The rearrangement uses TRBV29-1 and TRBJ1-5; 7 bases fit TRBD1. This CDR3 has 12 amino acids. Trimming removed 4 bases from V and 7 bases from J; junction bases left unmatched: 4. Germline CDR1 SQVTM, CDR2 ANQGSEA. CDR3 in amino acids: CSVGGGEQPQHF. As DNA, the CDR3 is TGCAGCGTTGGAGGGGGCGAACAGCCCCAGCATTTT.

This sequence joins TRBV10-3 and TRBJ2-7, with 14 bases aligning to TRBD2. The CDR3 consists of 15 residues. From germline, CDR1 is ENHRY and CDR2 SYGVKD. V trimming: 10 bases; J trimming: 4 bases; junction bases outside the gene matches: 9. DNA for the CDR3: TGTGCCACCACCGGGACTAGCGGGAGTGGGTACGAGCAGTACTTC. Its translation is CATTGTSGSGYEQYF.

The chain carries TRBV20-1 and TRBJ1-1; D gene uncertain. Trimming took 7 bases from V and 6 from J, leaving 12 bases between them. Germline assignment: CDR1 DFQATT and CDR2 SNEGSKA (reference sequence). This CDR3 region has 11 residues. The CDR3 DNA is TGCAGTGACCTGGGGAGAGCTGAAGCTTTCTTT. Protein: CSDLGRAEAFF.

The CDR3 loop reads CASSWDRVGTDTQYF. CDR3 DNA: TGCGCCAGCAGCTGGGACAGGGTGGGAACAGATACGCAGTATTTT. V usage is TRBV5-1 and J usage is TRBJ2-3; 9 bases are shared with TRBD1. Germline values: CDR1 SGHRS, CDR2 YFSETQ. The CDR3 runs 15 residues. The ends lost 3 bases at V and 3 bases at J; junction bases unmatched: 5.

The chain links TRBV15 to TRBJ1-3; 7 bases match TRBD1. Germline-derived CDR1 and CDR2 are LNHNV and YYDKDF (reference sequence). V was pared by 6 bases and J by 2 bases, with 7 bases of the junction left unmatched. The CDR3 totals 15 residues. CDR3 DNA: TGTGCCACCAGGATTGACAGGGACCCTGGAAACACCATATATTTT. It translates to CATRIDRDPGNTIYF.

This sequence joins TRBV18 and TRBJ2-3, with 7 nucleotides matching TRBD1. V lost 1 base to trimming and J lost 2 bases; unmatched junction nucleotides: 3. Germline CDR1 and CDR2: KGHSH and LQKENI. This CDR3 region has 15 residues. In DNA form, the CDR3 reads TGTGCCAGCTCACCACTGGACAGGCTCACAGATACGCAGTATTTT. It encodes CASSPLDRLTDTQYF. The whole variable domain, filled in from reference TRBV18 and TRBJ2-3, reads NAGVMQNPRHLVRRRGQEARLRCSPMKGHSHVYWYRQLPEEGLKFMVYLQKENIIDESGMPKERFSAEFPKEGPSILRIQQVVRGDSAAYFCASSPLDRLTDTQYFGPGTRLTVL.

CDR3 sequence: CASSLFRQSYEQYF. CDR3 nucleotides: TGTGCCAGCAGTTTATTTAGACAGAGCTACGAGCAGTACTTC. The J gene is TRBJ2-7, the V gene TRBV28, with D perhaps TRBD1 (5 bases). This CDR3 region has 14 residues. Germline values: CDR1 MDHEN, CDR2 SYDVKM. V lost 1 base and J 3 bases, leaving 10 bases between the germline ends.

The rearrangement joins TRBV18 to TRBJ1-1, with D hard to call. The germline V gene encodes CDR1 KGHSH and CDR2 LQKENI. This CDR3 spans 16 amino acids. V gave up 6 bases and J gave up 0 bases, with 17 bases separating them. CDR3: CASSRAREQLNTEAFF. In nucleotides, the CDR3 is TGTGCCAGCTCGCGCGCCCGGGAACAGTTGAACACTGAAGCTTTCTTT.

CDR3: CAISSPGTSGSSTDTQYF. DNA for the CDR3: TGTGCCATCAGCAGTCCCGGGACTAGCGGATCTAGCACAGATACGCAGTATTTT. This rearrangement joins TRBV10-3 to TRBJ2-3, with 11 bases lining up with TRBD2. Germline-derived CDR1 and CDR2 are ENHRY and SYGVKD. J was trimmed by 0 bases and V by 6 bases; bases with no gene match: 11. This CDR3 has 18 residues.

This chain joins TRBV7-9 and TRBJ2-4, with 8 bases matching TRBD2. The CDR3 has 16 residues. Germline CDR1 SEHNR, CDR2 FQNEAQ (reference sequence). V trimming: 4 bases; J trimming: 0 bases; junction bases outside the gene matches: 5. The DNA for the CDR3 is TGTGCCAGCAGCTGGAGCGGGGGACTAGCCAAAAACATTCAGTACTTC. This sequence encodes CASSWSGGLAKNIQYF.

The V and J genes are TRBV2 and TRBJ1-2; 10 positions agree with TRBD1. CDR3 length equals 14 residues. V was pared by 7 bases and J by 5 bases, with 7 bases of the junction left unmatched. Looked up from germline, CDR1 is SNHLY and CDR2 is FYNNEI. CDR3 nucleotides: TGTGCCAGCATGGGGACAGGGGAGGGGTATGGCTACACCTTC. This translates into CASMGTGEGYGYTF.

The table lists this clone with a count of one. The chain has TRBV4-1 and TRBJ2-3; TRBD1 aligns across 9 bases. V lost 5 bases to trimming and J lost 0 bases; unmatched junction nucleotides: 12. Germline loops: CDR1 MGHRA, CDR2 YSYEKL. The length of the CDR3 is 18 residues. The CDR3 region has the DNA TGCGCCAGCAGCTTAACGGGACAGGGACGATTTAGCACAGATACGCAGTATTTT. This encodes CASSLTGQGRFSTDTQYF.

This clone was found once. The V call is TRBV13, the J call TRBJ1-4; tentative D call: TRBD1 (5 bases). V lost 3 bases and J 8 bases, leaving 16 bases between the germline ends. CDR1 PRHDT and CDR2 FYEKMQ come from the germline V gene (reference sequence). The CDR3 spans 15 residues. The DNA of the CDR3 is TGTGCCAGCAGCTTTCGGGGGGTAGGTCGAGAAAAACTGTTTTTT. As protein: CASSFRGVGREKLFF.